Presented here are 27 T cell receptor beta chains from one specimen sequenced in a study of T cell changes during pregnancy in multiple sclerosis. Sequencing was performed with immunoSEQ multiplex PCR; in TCRdb, only in-frame clones are kept and a portion is missing. This table holds almost 35,000 clones, approximately 90% found once. The input for sequencing was CD8+ T cells from peripheral blood mononuclear cells, taken before pregnancy. These receptors all stem from a female donor with multiple sclerosis, enrolled in a pregnancy study.

V gene TRBV5-1 combines with J gene TRBJ2-1, with 14 bases that match TRBD2. V was clipped by 7 bases and J by 6 bases; unmatched bases: 3. CDR1 and CDR2 (germline): SGHRS, YFSETQ. The CDR3 totals 14 residues. CDR3 nucleotide sequence: TGCGCCAGCCTGGGGACTAGCGGGGGCAATGAGCAGTTCTTC. Its protein product is CASLGTSGGNEQFF. Full variable domain (remainder filled in from reference TRBV5-1 and TRBJ2-1): KAGVTQTPRYLIKTRGQQVTLSCSPISGHRSVSWYQQTPGQGLQFLFEYFSETQRNKGNFPGRFSGRQFSNSRSEMNVSTLELGDSALYLCASLGTSGGNEQFFGPGTRLTVL.

The chain is built from TRBV9 and TRBJ2-2; 7 nucleotides line up with TRBD2. Per germline, CDR1 SGDLS and CDR2 YYNGEE. V shed 0 bases, J shed 5 bases, and the junction held 1 base outside the gene matches. The CDR3 has 14 residues. The CDR3 sequence is CASSVGGGTGELFF. The DNA of the CDR3 is TGTGCCAGCAGCGTAGGCGGGGGTACCGGGGAGCTGTTTTTT.

V and J are TRBV29-1 and TRBJ1-1, with D uncertain. The CDR3 is made up of 12 amino acids. Looked up from germline, CDR1 is SQVTM and CDR2 is ANQGSEA. Trimming left V 1 base short and J 5 bases short, with 8 bases between. CDR3 sequence reads: CSVEGRGTEAFF. CDR3 sequence (DNA): TGCAGCGTTGAAGGGCGCGGGACTGAAGCTTTCTTT.

The rearrangement joins TRBV29-1 to TRBJ1-2; 8 bases are a match to TRBD1. With 5 bases clipped from V and 5 bases from J, the junction kept 7 bases outside the gene matches. Germline V lookup: CDR1 SQVTM, CDR2 ANQGSEA. CDR3 length: 13 residues. CDR3 in DNA: TGCAGCGTTCAGGACAGGGAGGGGTATGGCTACACCTTC. Translated: CSVQDREGYGYTF.

V usage is TRBV6-6 and J usage is TRBJ1-5; D is uncertain. CDR3 length: 14 amino acids. The ends were cut back, 10 bases at V and 0 bases at J, with 13 bases in the middle. Per the germline V gene, CDR1 is MNHNY and CDR2 is SVGAGI (reference sequence). CDR3 bases: TGTGCCACCACCCCAGGCTATAGCAATCAGCCCCAGCATTTT. This encodes CATTPGYSNQPQHF.

The genes are TRBV11-2 and TRBJ2-3; D gene uncertain. Germline V gives CDR1 SGHAT, CDR2 FQNNGV. This CDR3 contains 15 residues. V was clipped by 1 base and J by 0 bases, with 8 bases between them. The DNA for the CDR3 is TGTGCCAGCAGCTTAGCAGATTATAGCACAGATACGCAGTATTTT. As protein: CASSLADYSTDTQYF.

V usage is TRBV5-5 and J usage is TRBJ2-7; D is possibly TRBD1 (5 bases). V was cut by 0 bases and J by 5 bases, with 6 bases left in between. The CDR3 contains 12 residues. The germline V gene encodes CDR1 SGHKS and CDR2 YYEKEE (reference sequence). CDR3 bases: TGTGCCAGCAGCTTGGCAGGGAACGAGCAGTACTTC. Translating it yields CASSLAGNEQYF.

This clone was seen just once. The chain uses TRBV13 and TRBJ2-2, with TRBD1 matching 10 bases. Germline V gene lookup returns CDR1 PRHDT and CDR2 FYEKMQ (reference sequence). The ends lost 0 bases at V and 6 bases at J; junction bases unmatched: 4. The CDR3 is made up of 16 amino acids. CDR3 nucleotides: TGTGCCAGCAGCTTAGGGGGACAGGGGAGGTCCGGGGAGCTGTTTTTT. As protein: CASSLGGQGRSGELFF.

The chain couples TRBV2 to TRBJ2-7; 8 bases are a match to TRBD2. The CDR3 consists of 12 residues. CDR1 and CDR2 from the germline V gene are SNHLY and FYNNEI. The CDR3 reads CAAGRGGNEQYF. In nucleotides, the CDR3 is TGTGCAGCCGGGAGGGGGGGAAACGAGCAGTACTTC.

The chain uses TRBV10-1 and TRBJ2-3, with 7 positions matching TRBD2. This CDR3 contains 15 residues. Germline V gives CDR1 WNHNN, CDR2 SYGVQD (reference sequence). J gave up 2 bases and V 4 bases, and 6 bases lay outside the gene matches. CDR3 bases: TGCGCCAGCAGTGTGGCCCTAGCGGTCACAGATACGCAGTATTTT. Translated: CASSVALAVTDTQYF.

The rearrangement uses TRBV4-2 and TRBJ1-2; D might be TRBD1 (6 bases). Trimming shortened V by 0 bases and J by 8 bases, and 13 bases separated the two germline ends. The CDR3 length is 14 residues. Germline CDR1 and CDR2: LGHNA and YNFKEQ. The CDR3 DNA reads as TGTGCCAGCAGCCAAGAGTTGGGGGGGCACGGCTACACCTTC. As protein: CASSQELGGHGYTF.

The chain is built from TRBV7-2 and TRBJ2-5, with TRBD2 matching over 7 bases. With 7 bases clipped from V and 2 bases from J, the junction kept 13 bases outside the gene matches. Germline V gene lookup returns CDR1 SGHTA and CDR2 FQGNSA. There are 16 residues in the CDR3. The CDR3 sequence: CASTSWGGGEQETQYF. DNA for the CDR3: TGTGCCAGCACATCTTGGGGTGGGGGGGAACAAGAGACCCAGTACTTC.

The chain carries TRBV7-8 and TRBJ1-5; D remains ambiguous. CDR3 length equals 16 residues. Germline loops: CDR1 SGHVS, CDR2 FQNEAQ. Between the trimmed V and J ends, which lost 1 base and 1 base, there was a span of 11 bases. The CDR3, as DNA: TGTGCCAGCAGCTTAGTCGGTCCCGGGAGCAATCAGCCCCAGCATTTT. The encoded protein is CASSLVGPGSNQPQHF. The whole variable domain, remainder taken from reference TRBV7-8 and TRBJ1-5, is GAGVSQSPRYKVAKRGQDVALRCDPISGHVSLFWYQQALGQGPEFLTYFQNEAQLDKSGLPSDRFFAERPEGSVSTLKIQRTQQEDSAVYLCASSLVGPGSNQPQHFGDGTRLSIL.

The chain couples TRBV27 to TRBJ2-3, with TRBD1 matching 7 bases. The CDR3 extends over 16 amino acids. Germline CDR1 reads MNHEY; CDR2 reads SMNVEV (reference sequence). The V and J ends lost 0 bases and 5 bases, in that order; junction bases with no gene match: 8. This CDR3 is CASSLSIITGVDTQYF. CDR3 coding DNA: TGTGCCAGCAGTTTATCGATAATAACAGGGGTAGATACGCAGTATTTT.

The V gene is TRBV11-3, the J gene TRBJ2-2; TRBD1 might be the D (6 bases). The germline CDR1 and CDR2 sequences are SGHNT and YENEEA. This CDR3 region has 15 residues. V was pared by 1 base and J by 7 bases, with 13 bases between. In DNA, the CDR3 is TGTGCCAGCAGCTTAGGGAAAGACAGGTTCGGGGAGCTGTTTTTT. The encoded protein is CASSLGKDRFGELFF.

This chain connects TRBV9 to TRBJ2-3; D is perhaps TRBD1 (5 bases). Trimming took off 1 base at V and 8 bases at J, with 11 bases between the two ends. CDR1 is SGDLS, CDR2 YYNGEE, per germline. The CDR3 has 13 amino acids. The chain's CDR3 is CASSVQSRGTQYF. CDR3 bases: TGTGCCAGCAGCGTACAGTCTAGGGGTACGCAGTATTTT.

This clone has only one observation. The V gene is TRBV6-5, the J gene TRBJ2-7; TRBD2 agrees at 9 bases. V was pared by 3 bases and J by 2 bases, with 5 bases of the junction left unmatched. This CDR3 comprises 15 residues. Germline V gene lookup returns CDR1 MNHEY and CDR2 SVGAGI. As DNA, the CDR3 is TGTGCCAGCAGTTATATAGCGGGGGAGACCTACGAGCAGTACTTC. Translation gives CASSYIAGETYEQYF.

The J gene is TRBJ2-1, the V gene TRBV7-4; D call uncertain. The V end lost 7 bases, the J end lost 8 bases, and 6 bases lay between the germline ends. This CDR3 contains 10 residues. Germline V lookup: CDR1 SGHVT, CDR2 SQSDAQ. The CDR3 here is CASTQYEQFF. The CDR3 DNA sequence: TGTGCCAGCACCCAGTATGAGCAGTTCTTC.

The rearrangement uses TRBV6-1 and TRBJ2-1; 14 bases map to TRBD2. Germline V gene lookup returns CDR1 MNHNS and CDR2 SASEGT. The CDR3 has 19 residues. The ends lost 1 base at V and 4 bases at J; junction bases unmatched: 9. The DNA for the CDR3 is TGTGCCAGCAGTGAAGTGGCTATAGGACTAGCGGGAGGATACAATGAGCAGTTCTTC. It translates to CASSEVAIGLAGGYNEQFF.

This chain links TRBV7-9 with TRBJ2-7; 7 bases are shared with TRBD1. The CDR3 is 16 amino acids. Per germline, CDR1 SEHNR and CDR2 FQNEAQ (reference sequence). V was pared by 1 base and J by 0 bases, with 6 bases of the junction left unmatched. The CDR3 spells CASSLVQGVSSYEQYF. In nucleotides, the CDR3 is TGTGCCAGCAGCTTAGTTCAGGGGGTGAGCTCCTACGAGCAGTACTTC.

V gene TRBV5-4 combines with J gene TRBJ2-1; D is possibly TRBD2 (5 bases). The CDR3 runs 12 residues. Germline lookup yields CDR1 SGHNT and CDR2 YYREEE (reference sequence). V was cut by 4 bases and J by 8 bases, with 10 bases left in between. CDR3 sequence reads: CASSLGVDEQFF. CDR3 DNA sequence: TGTGCCAGCAGCCTCGGGGTAGATGAGCAGTTCTTC.

V is TRBV7-7 and J is TRBJ1-1, with D uncertain. CDR1 and CDR2 (germline): SSHAT, FNYEAQ (reference sequence). V was shortened by 5 bases and J by 0 bases, with 16 bases between the two germline ends. The CDR3 runs 16 residues. The CDR3 region has the DNA TGTGCCAGCAGCCCCTTGACTCCGGGGATGAACACTGAAGCTTTCTTT. The encoded protein is CASSPLTPGMNTEAFF.

Only one count was recorded for this clone. This chain uses TRBV9 with TRBJ2-3, with 11 bases identical to TRBD2. This CDR3 contains 18 residues. The germline CDR1 and CDR2 sequences are SGDLS and YYNGEE. V shed 3 bases, J shed 1 base, and the junction held 10 bases outside the gene matches. CDR3 in DNA: TGTGCCAGCAGCGCCCCCCGGGATAGCGGGGGGGGCACAGATACGCAGTATTTT. Protein sequence: CASSAPRDSGGGTDTQYF. The variable domain in full, completed from reference TRBV9 and TRBJ2-3, reads DSGVTQTPKHLITATGQRVTLRCSPRSGDLSVYWYQQSLDQGLQFLIQYYNGEERAKGNILERFSAQQFPDLHSELNLSSLELGDSALYFCASSAPRDSGGGTDTQYFGPGTRLTVL.

This chain links TRBV5-1 with TRBJ2-7; 9 bases align to TRBD2. The V gene's germline CDR1 is SGHRS and CDR2 YFSETQ. The CDR3 runs 16 residues. V lost 3 bases and J lost 5; bases outside the gene matches: 12. CDR3 amino acids: CASSWASGTSSHEQYF. CDR3 DNA: TGCGCCAGCAGCTGGGCCTCCGGGACTAGCAGCCACGAGCAGTACTTC.

The chain employs TRBV7-8 and TRBJ1-2; TRBD1 aligns across 9 bases. V trimming: 5 bases; J trimming: 11 bases; junction bases outside the gene matches: 6. Germline CDR1 SGHVS, CDR2 FQNEAQ. This CDR3 spans 12 amino acids. For the CDR3, the DNA is TGTGCCAGCAGCCCGGGGGACAGGGTATACACCTTC. This gives the protein CASSPGDRVYTF.

V usage is TRBV5-6 and J usage is TRBJ2-4; 12 nucleotides match TRBD2. With 3 bases clipped from V and 0 bases from J, the junction kept 7 bases outside the gene matches. Germline CDR1 and CDR2: SGHDT and YYEEEE. This CDR3 region has 18 residues. The CDR3 DNA is TGTGCCAGCAGCTACCTACTAGCGGGGGGTCTAGCCAAAAACATTCAGTACTTC. As protein: CASSYLLAGGLAKNIQYF.

V usage is TRBV5-5 and J usage is TRBJ2-6; 7 positions match TRBD2. The ends lost 0 bases at V and 6 bases at J; junction bases unmatched: 3. The CDR3 has 15 residues. The germline gives CDR1 SGHKS, CDR2 YYEKEE (reference sequence). CDR3 in amino acids: CASSLGRESANVLTF. The CDR3 nucleotides read TGTGCCAGCAGCTTGGGGCGGGAGTCGGCCAACGTCCTGACTTTC.